This TCR beta chain was captured by sequencing in a study of neurological immune-mediated disorders. Study observations and caveats: The expanded clones of different subjects shared no CDR3 amino acid sequences (suggesting private repertoires in all groups).

Time point noted: longitudinal time-point 1 (baseline). Unsorted libraries were generated from 2 million PBMCs. These cells had been stored in RNAlater at -80 C. Germline CDR1 is WSHSY and CDR2 is SAAADI. V lost 3 bases and J lost 7, with 4 bases in between. The length of the CDR3 is 11 residues. This clonotype has ten or more counts. Its antigen is not known. With 10-nucleotide random UMIs, 5'RACE was used to make the cDNA. In TCRdb, the 5' RACE reads were re-called with MiXCR into one record per CDR3 protein. The sample holds 35,000 to 45,000 distinct CDR3 sequences, 3% to 3.5% seen once. Sequencing used PBMCs. This sequence was found in a woman aged 55-70 years with multiple sclerosis. The V call is TRBV10-2, the J call TRBJ2-1; D unclear. The CDR3: CASSDMNEQFF. The CDR3 bases are TGCGCCAGCAGTGACATGAATGAGCAGTTCTTC.